The TCR beta chain under discussion was sequenced for a study of Graves' ophthalmopathy and Graves' hyperthyroidism. Amplified material comprised TCR beta CDR3 regions derived from RNA transcripts. HTBI primers primed a first-round RT-PCR, and a second-round multiplex PCR followed. TCRdb re-called the multiplex PCR reads with MiXCR, one entry per CDR3 protein. Seen here are hundreds of thousands of distinct CDR3 sequences, roughly 40% observed once, and the top ten hold 44%. J was trimmed by 0 bases and V by 4 bases; bases with no gene match: 7. The CDR3 has 16 amino acids. Germline V gives CDR1 SGDLS, CDR2 YYNGEE. With a duration under 3 months, ophthalmopathy in the donors showed moderate-to-severe activity, CAS ≥3 and NOSPECS ≥4. Clinicians made diagnoses from clinical symptoms, serum thyroxine, TRAb, thyroid ultrasound and orbital computed tomography. Findings of the study overall: Discrimination between ophthalmopathy and stable hyperthyroidism by a 13-signature model showed 85% to 90% sensitivity and over 70% specificity.

About this clonotype itself: Its antigen is still unknown.

This chain links TRBV9 with TRBJ2-5, with TRBD1 matching over 9 bases. The sequencing sample was made of peripheral blood. The TCR comes from an adult man with Graves' ophthalmopathy. The CDR3 sequence: CASSPRDREYQETQYF. CDR3 DNA: TGTGCCAGCAGCCCCCGGGACAGGGAGTACCAAGAGACCCAGTACTTC.